The sequence of this T cell receptor (beta chain) was determined in a study of cytomegalovirus exposure and HLA in healthy donors (dated by TCRdb to about 2017). Some background on the complete study: In an earlier analysis of around 540 of the donors, 250 to 350 Gb of sequence data and 117 million unique TCR beta sequences from some 170 million T cells were reported. Roughly 300 gigabases of sequencing data and approximately 84 million unique TCR sequences were included in an early release covering roughly 600 HLA-typed donors. Among the roughly 400 genotyped donors, roughly 80% belonged to the genetic ancestry cluster associated with self-reported Caucasian donors. The aim of the study was to test whether cataloging public T cell receptors could identify signatures of past pathogen exposure. The T cell repertoires of some 670 subjects were profiled by immunosequencing and related to cytomegalovirus serostatus. In addition to the first cohort of several hundred subjects, a separate validation cohort of approximately 120 different subjects was used. To predict cytomegalovirus infection status, the study combined high-throughput TCR immunosequencing, statistical association of individual TCRs with disease status, and machine learning. A later analysis re-analyzed previously published TCR beta repertoires from roughly 690 donors and added high-resolution HLA genotyping to study TCR occurrence patterns. Rather than using new phenotypic data, the later analysis identified candidate immune exposures from TCR beta sequences and from how often those sequences occurred across donors. An earlier analysis of fewer than 700 of the donors applied high-throughput TCR beta sequencing to assess whether each TCR beta V gene segment acted as functional or pseudogenic. Alongside the repertoire data, information on donor age, sex, ethnicity and CMV serostatus was compiled. In a later genetic analysis, genome-wide SNP genotypes for 398 of the 666 donors were used, and that subset was treated as a discovery cohort. Every discovery cohort repertoire had been produced on one sequencing platform. HLA typing covered class I and class II loci at four-digit resolution. Typing coverage varied by locus: about 620-640 donors for A, B, C, DRB1 and DQB1; roughly 510 for DQA1; about 590 for DPA1; 450 to 480 for DPB1. Roughly five DR-DQ haplotypes were handled as single units for association and clustering, since linkage in the cohort was strong. Among some 410 genotyped donors of the cohort, an average of approximately 200,000 unique TCR beta nucleotide sequences was sequenced per donor, of which about 18% were non-productive.

On the study overall, not on this receptor specifically: A further reported finding was that TCR beta sequences accurately predicted the HLA-A and HLA-B alleles for most subjects in the first cohort. A later analysis found that HLA-associated TCR beta chains were more clonally expanded and had lower generation probabilities than equally common non-associated chains. Strong co-occurrence of HLA alleles, especially DR and DQ, made assigning TCR associations to individual alleles difficult. While some public TCRs were present in many individuals, most TCR sequences turned up only very rarely across donors. Because counts were too low, roughly 18 rarely observed V segments, including chromosome 9 orphons, were left out of the earlier analysis of some 600 of the donors. Because the 87-base-pair reads could not distinguish some IMGT-functional V segments, including TRBV6-2 and TRBV6-3, those segments were excluded. HLA typing was unavailable for some donors at each locus, so association tests used only the typed subset. The classifier was reported to diagnose cytomegalovirus status with high specificity and sensitivity in both the original and validation cohorts. This cohort had only TCR beta chains sequenced, and the lack of alpha or paired-chain data limited which features could be detected. In an earlier analysis of fewer than 700 of the donors, most TCR beta V segments appeared in productive rearrangements about 87% or about 30% of the time, broadly matching IMGT annotations. The authors suggested that the approach could potentially be generalized to other disease states and immunological phenotypes. A group of highly shared sequence variants was considered likely to be a technical artifact of the sequencing pipeline. A total of 164 TCR beta chains were listed by the study as associated with cytomegalovirus. Linkage disequilibrium might explain the correlated functional status among segregating V segments, but an unknown experimental factor could not be excluded. According to a later analysis, most CMV-associated TCR beta chains appeared to be HLA-restricted, and the HLA associations seemed to be driven largely by CMV exposure. According to a later analysis, TCR association rates differed among HLA loci, with DRB1 alleles showing the most associated TCRs and HLA-C alleles showing the fewest. An association between a missense DCLRE1C variant and V-gene and J-gene trimming of TCR beta chains was found in a later genetic analysis and replicated in an independent cohort. In vitro tests confirmed that a few of the cytomegalovirus-associated TCR beta chains recognize cytomegalovirus antigens. Roughly uniform sequencing depth across donors was assumed in presence/absence analyses, although this assumption may not hold. Specific HLA alleles were associated with 15,000 to 20,000 TCR beta sequences at a false discovery rate of 0.05 in a later analysis. Several of the top co-occurrence clusters appeared to be linked to parvovirus B19, influenza, CMV and Epstein-Barr virus, according to a later analysis. Immune exposure information for the cohort was limited to CMV serostatus. Compared with the roughly 700-donor mean, donors in an Asian-associated ancestry cluster had fewer N-insertions in productive TCRs, according to a later genetic analysis.

The CDR3 sequence holds 17 residues, the cysteine and phenylalanine included. Here the CDR3 DNA is all that survives: 51 bases in frame from base 1. The V and J ends are trimmed by 2 bases and 0 bases, leaving 16 bases between them. From a lookup of the germline V gene, CDR1 and CDR2 are MDHEN and SYDVKM. Library prep was done by the immunoSEQ multiplex PCR assay. The multiplex PCR relied on a mix of 60 forward primers for TCR Vbeta segments and 13 reverse primers for TCR Jbeta segments. A multiplex PCR assay on genomic DNA amplified the CDR3 region of rearranged TCR beta genes. The Illumina HiSeq System was used to sequence the amplified TCR beta libraries as 87-base-pair reads. Processing in the source paper ran as follows. Across the 640 or so repertoires, a later analysis counted 60 million to 90 million unique TCR beta chains, around 10 million of which were shared by at least two donors. To remove PCR and sequencing errors, raw reads were error-corrected and collapsed into unique sequences using a nearest-neighbor algorithm that merged closely related sequences. To assign V, D and J gene segments, CDR3 sequences were aligned to IMGT reference sequences. For a sequence to be retained, a match of at least six nucleotides was required to both a V gene segment and a J gene segment. A rearrangement was called productive if the CDR3 had no stop codons and remained in frame with V and J, and every other rearrangement was called non-productive. Following IMGT convention, CDR3 was defined as the stretch from the second conserved V-encoded cysteine up to the conserved J-encoded phenylalanine. The earlier analysis of about 590 of the donors excluded sequences that lacked an unambiguous match to a single V gene segment. An earlier analysis of several hundred of the donors classified V segments as functional when productive rearrangements were above 56.7% and as segregating when the standard deviation between donors was above 5%. A statistical classification framework was developed to diagnose cytomegalovirus status using the catalog of TCR beta chain sequences. In a later analysis, TCR nucleotide sequences were compared against IMGT/GENE-DB human TR gene sequences so that V and J genes could be assigned. The TCRdist pipeline was used in a later analysis to assign CDR3 sequences and most-parsimonious VDJ recombination scenarios. In a later analysis, each TCR beta chain was defined by its CDR3 amino acid sequence together with its V-gene family, and reads without a unique V-gene family were excluded. To address suspected cross-contamination and a sequencing artifact, a later analysis removed approximately 600 highly shared, low-generation-probability nucleotide sequences. In a later analysis, a clonal expansion index for each public chain was calculated from normalized within-repertoire ranks of inferred template counts. In a later analysis, generation probabilities were computed using a VDJ recombination model fitted to out-of-frame rearrangements, and the results were checked against IGoR. Hypergeometric tests were used in a later analysis to score TCR-TCR, TCR-HLA and TCR-CMV co-occurrence, with a repertoire-size bias correction applied to the TCR pairs. False discovery rates were estimated in a later analysis by permuting HLA or CMV assignments 20 times. In a later analysis, co-occurring TCRs were grouped using DBSCAN, with TCRdist sequence similarity added in when clustering inside HLA-allele-positive subsets. Repertoires with fewer than 30,000 or more than 120,000 public chains were left out of co-occurrence clustering, as were about five repertoires with anomalous nucleotide sharing. TCRdb took over this immuneACCESS table, retaining in-frame rearrangements with V and J assigned. Such tables are incomplete; in checked studies, under half of the missing clones stem from an unresolved V gene, and the remainder is unexplained. From that table come the V and J calls and clone size; the DNA was used to work out D and trimming. The sample includes 150,000 or so clones, with 73% observed a single time. The ten top clones hold about 1.5% of the sample.

The cohort was made up of hundreds of healthy bone marrow donors. At the time of sampling, all cohort members were nominally healthy, though unrecorded immune exposures were likely present. The donor was CMV seronegative and belonged to the group of around 400 seronegative cohort members. Every donor gave a peripheral blood sample, and the peripheral blood mononuclear cells from that sample were used for TCR beta sequencing. Genomic DNA was extracted from the blood cell samples with the Qiagen DNeasy Blood Extraction Kit. This clone was detected once. What this receptor recognizes is not known. Per-base quality was not reported, and no clone a single base away is much larger than it.

This TCR was recovered from a woman between 18 and 29 years old in good health and CMV-seronegative. Sequencing was carried out using PBMCs. The V gene is TRBV28 and the J gene is TRBJ1-2; perhaps TRBD1 is the D gene, with 6 bases matching. The CDR3 reads as follows: CASSLKTGRQSNYGYTF. The DNA is as follows: TGTGCCAGCAGTTTAAAGACAGGCAGACAATCTAACTATGGCTACACCTTC.